The 26 T cell receptor beta chains listed next were all sequenced from one sample in a study of PD-1 blockade in classical Hodgkin lymphoma. Using immunoSEQ multiplex PCR, the repertoire was profiled, and TCRdb retains in-frame clones only, with some absent. Among 15,000 or so clones listed, about four fifths were seen once. There was relapse after autologous stem cell transplantation in every patient, and there was variation in brentuximab vedotin exposure. The sequenced sample was peripheral blood mononuclear cells (PBMCs), obtained at baseline. The receptors here all came from a human donor with classical Hodgkin lymphoma.

The J gene is TRBJ1-3, the V gene TRBV29-1; unclear D gene. Germline CDR1 and CDR2: SQVTM and ANQGSEA. CDR3 length: 14 amino acids. V was clipped by 2 bases and J by 2 bases, with 10 bases between them. The CDR3 region is CSVEKAVPGNTIYF. The CDR3 DNA sequence: TGCAGCGTTGAAAAGGCAGTACCTGGAAACACCATATATTTT.

This rearrangement joins TRBV28 to TRBJ2-3, with 12 bases matching TRBD2. Germline CDR1 is MDHEN and CDR2 is SYDVKM. The CDR3 is made up of 19 amino acids. The J segment lost 10 bases and the V segment lost 4 bases, leaving 21 bases of the junction unmatched. The CDR3 loop is CASSSPHRASGGAWVPQYF. CDR3 in DNA: TGTGCCAGCAGTTCCCCTCACCGGGCTAGCGGGGGGGCGTGGGTCCCGCAGTATTTT.

V usage is TRBV5-4 and J usage is TRBJ2-2; 7 positions agree with TRBD1. The CDR3 is 17 amino acids. Germline V lookup: CDR1 SGHNT, CDR2 YYREEE (reference sequence). Trimming removed 1 base from V and 1 base from J; junction bases left unmatched: 7. The CDR3 loop reads CASSLRGQSKNTGELFF. In DNA form, the CDR3 reads TGTGCCAGCAGCTTGCGGGGACAGTCTAAGAACACCGGGGAGCTGTTTTTT.

In this sample, this clone turned up a few times. The chain links TRBV5-4 to TRBJ1-2; D gene uncertain. The CDR3 runs to 13 residues. Germline CDR1 SGHNT, CDR2 YYREEE (reference sequence). V was cut by 2 bases and J by 9 bases, with 14 bases left in between. The CDR3 reads CASSFQAARSYTF. CDR3 in DNA: TGTGCCAGCAGCTTCCAGGCAGCCCGGAGCTACACCTTC.

This rearrangement joins TRBV7-9 to TRBJ2-1; D is perhaps TRBD1 or TRBD2 (6 bases each). The V end was cut by 5 bases, the J end by 4 bases, with 9 bases between. This CDR3 spans 13 amino acids. CDR1 and CDR2 (germline): SEHNR, FQNEAQ (reference sequence). The CDR3, as DNA: TGTGCCAGCAGCGGGGGGCTTTACAATGAGCAGTTCTTC. It encodes CASSGGLYNEQFF.

The rearrangement links TRBV4-1 to TRBJ2-6; 11 positions agree with TRBD2. Germline V gene data show CDR1 as MGHRA and CDR2 as YSYEKL. This CDR3 has 19 amino acids. V dropped 1 base and J dropped 0; count of bases not matched to a gene: 5. Written as DNA, the CDR3 is TGCGCCAGCAGCCAAGGCCTAGCGGGGGGTCGCTCTGGGGCCAACGTCCTGACTTTC. Amino acid sequence: CASSQGLAGGRSGANVLTF.

The sample holds one count of this clone. This chain connects TRBV2 to TRBJ2-7; TRBD2 is a possible D gene (7 bases). Trimming removed 4 bases from V and 2 bases from J, with 12 bases in between. The CDR3 covers 14 residues. The germline V gene has CDR1 SNHLY and CDR2 FYNNEI. The CDR3 DNA reads as TGTGCCAGCAGTGGGGAGGGGGGGGCCTACGAGCAGTACTTC. Translation gives CASSGEGGAYEQYF.

J is TRBJ1-3 and V is TRBV2, with TRBD1 matching over 8 bases. This CDR3 region has 15 residues. CDR1 SNHLY and CDR2 FYNNEI come from the germline V gene. V shed 2 bases, J shed 4 bases, and the junction held 4 bases outside the gene matches. The CDR3 loop is CASSEQGAPGNTIYF. CDR3 DNA sequence: TGTGCCAGCAGTGAACAGGGGGCCCCCGGAAACACCATATATTTT.

The rearrangement uses TRBV6-5 and TRBJ1-2, with TRBD1 matching 8 bases. The V and J ends lost 6 bases and 6 bases, in that order; junction bases with no gene match: 6. The CDR3 spans 13 residues. Germline CDR1 and CDR2: MNHEY and SVGAGI. CDR3 sequence (DNA): TGTGCCAGCAGGCAGGACAGGGTAAATGGCTACACCTTC. This encodes CASRQDRVNGYTF.

The chain is built from TRBV18 and TRBJ2-3; D perhaps matches TRBD2 (5 bases). The germline gives CDR1 KGHSH, CDR2 LQKENI. This CDR3 has 14 residues. Deletions cut 2 bases from V and 2 bases from J, with 8 bases between. Here the CDR3 reads CASSPTGYTDTQYF. In nucleotides, the CDR3 is TGTGCCAGCTCACCAACGGGGTACACAGATACGCAGTATTTT.

This clone was recorded a few times. The rearrangement joins TRBV28 to TRBJ1-5; no definite D call. Trimming took 6 bases from V and 6 from J, leaving 18 bases between them. The V gene's germline CDR1 is MDHEN and CDR2 SYDVKM. This CDR3 is 15 amino acids long. The CDR3 nucleotides read TGTGCCAGCAGCCATATCGTCGAGGGTGGTCAGCCCCAGCATTTT. It codes for CASSHIVEGGQPQHF. The full variable domain, its missing parts supplied by reference TRBV28 and TRBJ1-5, is DVKVTQSSRYLVKRTGEKVFLECVQDMDHENMFWYRQDPGLGLRLIYFSYDVKMKEKGDIPEGYSVSREKKERFSLILESASTNQTSMYLCASSHIVEGGQPQHFGDGTRLSIL.

This clone was counted between two and nine times. This rearrangement joins TRBV7-9 to TRBJ1-6; no clear D. The germline gives CDR1 SEHNR, CDR2 FQNEAQ (reference sequence). V was trimmed by 5 bases and J by 5 bases, leaving 16 bases between them. CDR3 length: 16 residues. The CDR3 DNA follows: TGTGCCAGCAGCCGTGAGCCGACACCACATAATTCACCCCTCCACTTT. This gives the protein CASSREPTPHNSPLHF.

J is TRBJ2-2 and V is TRBV5-1, with TRBD2 identical over 8 bases. This CDR3 comprises 15 residues. Germline assignment: CDR1 SGHRS and CDR2 YFSETQ. Trimming took 7 bases from V and 0 from J; bases not matched to a gene: 5. CDR3 region: CASGAGGTNTGELFF. The CDR3 DNA reads as TGCGCCAGCGGTGCGGGGGGAACGAACACCGGGGAGCTGTTTTTT.

The chain links TRBV10-3 to TRBJ1-5; 9 positions agree with TRBD1. V lost 6 bases, J lost 4 bases, and 7 bases stayed unmatched. The CDR3 is 15 amino acids. In germline, CDR1 is ENHRY, CDR2 SYGVKD. The CDR3 spells CAISGTGRLNQPQHF. The CDR3 nucleotides are TGTGCCATCAGCGGGACAGGGAGGTTGAATCAGCCCCAGCATTTT.

This clone was seen a few times. The chain employs TRBV5-6 and TRBJ2-4; D is undetermined. The V gene lost 0 bases and the J gene lost 3 bases, with 4 bases spanning the gap. The CDR3 sequence is 13 residues long. Germline CDR1 is SGHDT and CDR2 is YYEEEE. Written as DNA, the CDR3 is TGTGCCAGCAGCTTGGCCGTCAAAAACATTCAGTACTTC. Protein product: CASSLAVKNIQYF.

This clone has only one observation. The chain couples TRBV7-9 to TRBJ2-2, with 7 positions matching TRBD2. This CDR3 has 14 amino acids. CDR1 and CDR2 from the germline V gene are SEHNR and FQNEAQ (reference sequence). V shed 3 bases, J shed 4 bases, and the junction held 2 bases outside the gene matches. CDR3 residues: CASSLGLSTGELFF. CDR3 nucleotide sequence: TGTGCCAGCAGCTTGGGACTATCCACCGGGGAGCTGTTTTTT.

The rearrangement links TRBV19 to TRBJ1-1; D call uncertain. The CDR3 loop spans 15 amino acids. V shed 3 bases and J shed 4 bases, with 15 bases lying between them. CDR1 LNHDA and CDR2 SQIVND come from the germline V gene (reference sequence). Written as DNA, the CDR3 is TGTGCCAGTAGTATGACTACAGCCCTTTTCACTGAAGCTTTCTTT. It codes for CASSMTTALFTEAFF.

The chain joins TRBV18 to TRBJ1-1; the D gene is possibly TRBD1 (5 bases). CDR1 is KGHSH and CDR2 is LQKENI in the germline V gene. V dropped 6 bases and J dropped 3 bases, with 11 bases sitting between them. The CDR3 consists of 13 residues. The CDR3 region has the DNA TGTGCCAGCTCTCCGGGGGGGGACACTGAAGCTTTCTTT. Its translation is CASSPGGDTEAFF.

The V call is TRBV7-3, the J call TRBJ2-5, with TRBD2 as a possible D gene (6 bases). Trimming left V 1 base short and J 4 bases short, with 13 bases between. The CDR3 runs to 15 residues. Germline assignment: CDR1 SGHTA and CDR2 FQGTGA. CDR3: CASSLKAGRGETQYF. The CDR3 DNA reads TGTGCCAGCAGCTTAAAAGCTGGGCGGGGAGAGACCCAGTACTTC.

The rearrangement links TRBV28 to TRBJ1-4; D is ambiguous. The CDR3 runs to 13 residues. Germline CDR1 and CDR2: MDHEN and SYDVKM. V was shortened by 8 bases and J by 4 bases, with 11 bases between the two germline ends. In nucleotides, the CDR3 is TGTGCCAGCTTCGCGGGAAATAATGAAAAACTGTTTTTT. Translation: CASFAGNNEKLFF.

The chain couples TRBV5-1 to TRBJ1-1, with D possibly being TRBD1 (5 bases). Trimming pared 7 bases from V and 0 bases from J, leaving 13 bases between. The germline V gene has CDR1 SGHRS and CDR2 YFSETQ. This CDR3 spans 14 amino acids. The CDR3 DNA reads TGCGCCAGCCGAATGGAGGGACTGAACACTGAAGCTTTCTTT. Its translation: CASRMEGLNTEAFF.

The V and J genes are TRBV18 and TRBJ2-7, with TRBD1 identical over 7 bases. Germline trimming cut 5 bases from V and 2 bases from J; bases unmatched to any gene: 12. The germline V gene encodes CDR1 KGHSH and CDR2 LQKENI. The CDR3 is 16 amino acids. The CDR3 bases are TGTGCCAGCTCATTATCCGGGACAGACCTAACCTACGAGCAGTACTTC. It codes for CASSLSGTDLTYEQYF.

The genes are TRBV7-9 and TRBJ1-6; 8 bases line up with TRBD1. From germline, CDR1 is SEHNR and CDR2 FQNEAQ (reference sequence). V lost 3 bases and J lost 8; bases outside the gene matches: 6. The CDR3 is 15 residues long. In DNA, the CDR3 is TGTGCCAGCAGCTTTAGGCCGACAGGGGATTCACCCCTCCACTTT. The encoded protein is CASSFRPTGDSPLHF.

The genes are TRBV18 and TRBJ2-7; D is unclear. The CDR3 has 12 residues. The germline CDR1 and CDR2 sequences are KGHSH and LQKENI. V shed 4 bases and J shed 3 bases, with 7 bases lying between them. As DNA, the CDR3 is TGTGCCAGCTCACGGGGTAACTACGAGCAGTACTTC. Protein: CASSRGNYEQYF.

This clone turned up a few times. V usage is TRBV2 and J usage is TRBJ2-7; D may be TRBD1 (6 bases). The CDR3 runs 15 residues. Germline values: CDR1 SNHLY, CDR2 FYNNEI. Trimming took 6 bases from V and 3 from J, leaving 18 bases between them. Here the CDR3 reads CASRQSGGQHYEQYF. For the CDR3, the DNA is TGTGCCAGCAGGCAAAGTGGGGGACAACACTACGAGCAGTACTTC.

This chain connects TRBV5-1 to TRBJ1-2, with a possible D match to TRBD1 (5 bases). The CDR3 is made up of 16 amino acids. Germline V gene sequence: CDR1 SGHRS, CDR2 YFSETQ. Deletions cut 0 bases from V and 1 base from J, with 13 bases between. Here the CDR3 DNA reads TGCGCCAGCAGCTTGGCTTCAGGGCGCGATAACTATGGCTACACCTTC. It codes for CASSLASGRDNYGYTF.